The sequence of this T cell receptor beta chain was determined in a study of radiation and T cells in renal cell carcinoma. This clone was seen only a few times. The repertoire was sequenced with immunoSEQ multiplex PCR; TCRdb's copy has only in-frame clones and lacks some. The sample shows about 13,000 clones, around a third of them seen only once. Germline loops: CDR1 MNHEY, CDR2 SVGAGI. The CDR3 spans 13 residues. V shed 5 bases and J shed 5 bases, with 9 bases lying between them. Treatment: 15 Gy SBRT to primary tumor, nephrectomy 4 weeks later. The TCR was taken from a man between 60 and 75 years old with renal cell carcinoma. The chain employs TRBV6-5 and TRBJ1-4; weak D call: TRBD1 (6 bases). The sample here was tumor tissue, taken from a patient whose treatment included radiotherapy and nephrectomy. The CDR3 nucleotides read TGTGCCAGCAGTGAACAGGGAAATGAAAAACTGTTTTTT. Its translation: CASSEQGNEKLFF.